This TCR beta chain was retrieved from a study of beta chain features in type 1 diabetes. Looked up from germline, CDR1 is SQVTM and CDR2 is ANQGSEA. This CDR3 is built from 14 residues. The V and J ends lost 5 bases and 0 bases, in that order; junction bases with no gene match: 4. Sequenced material consisted of expressed TCRB transcripts (all of the isolated RNA was reverse transcribed). Measured with immunoSEQ multiplex PCR; TCRdb has only the in-frame clones, and not every one. The sample contains about 250,000 clones, roughly 13% of which appear only once. Sequenced material: naive CD4+ T cells from blood. The chain has TRBV29-1 and TRBJ2-3; 8 bases agree with TRBD2. The clonotype was recovered from a middle-aged woman in good health. CDR3 protein: CSVRGGISTDTQYF. For the CDR3, the DNA is TGCAGCGTTCGGGGGGGAATTAGCACAGATACGCAGTATTTT.